This TCR beta chain is drawn from a study of T cell changes during pregnancy in multiple sclerosis (dated by TCRdb to the late 2010s). Regarding the complete study: The study looked at changes in the T cell repertoire across pregnancy in women with multiple sclerosis.

The library was generated by the immunoSEQ multiplex PCR assay. TCRdb obtained this table from immuneACCESS and retained in-frame rearrangements with V and J assigned. These tables miss some clones; where compared with another copy, unresolved V genes account for less than half of the shortfall, and the remainder is unexplained. For this sample there are roughly 99,000 clones; roughly 90% appear just once. The ten largest make up 0.78% of the sample. Note on this clone: Its antigen is currently not known. No much larger clonotype is one base removed from it; base qualities were not supplied.

Trimming removed 5 bases from V and 3 bases from J; the gene matches leave 7 bases unexplained. The germline V gene specifies SGHTA as CDR1 and FQGTGA as CDR2. CDR3 length: 15 amino acids, cysteine to phenylalanine. The only DNA kept is the CDR3, 45 bases in frame from the first base. Recombination connected TRBV7-3 to TRBJ2-3; 8 bases in the junction line up with TRBD2. The sequencing here drew on peripheral blood, taken in the third trimester of pregnancy. This TCR was recovered from a female donor in good health, enrolled as a control in a pregnancy study. Here is the DNA: TGTGCCAGCAGCCTCTCGGGGGGGCGTACAGATACGCAGTATTTT. Its translation reads: CASSLSGGRTDTQYF.